Following are 4 T cell receptor beta chains from one sample sequenced in a study of T cell responses to AZD1222 COVID-19 vaccine. Only in-frame clones appear in the TCRdb table, and some are missing; sequencing was by immunoSEQ multiplex PCR. The sample contains 110,000 or so clones, roughly 88% of which appear only once. The sequences come from peripheral blood, collected on day 0 of AZD1222 vaccination. These receptors were obtained from an adult in good health.

The chain carries TRBV11-2 and TRBJ2-2; D gene ambiguous. The CDR3 spans 14 residues. CDR1 is SGHAT and CDR2 is FQNNGV in the germline V gene. Trimming shortened V by 4 bases and J by 7 bases, and 13 bases separated the two germline ends. The CDR3 sequence is CASSSLSLGGELFF. Written as DNA, the CDR3 is TGTGCCAGCAGCTCATTAAGTCTAGGCGGGGAGCTGTTTTTT.

The V and J genes are TRBV19 and TRBJ1-3; maybe TRBD1 (5 bases). This CDR3 is built from 15 residues. The ends were cut back, 5 bases at V and 1 base at J, with 12 bases in the middle. The germline CDR1 and CDR2 sequences are LNHDA and SQIVND (reference sequence). DNA for the CDR3: TGTGCCAGTAGTCTCGCAAGGGGTTCTGGAAACACCATATATTTT. Its translation is CASSLARGSGNTIYF.

The chain couples TRBV20-1 to TRBJ1-5, with D possibly being TRBD1 (5 bases). CDR3 length: 13 residues. The V end lost 3 bases, the J end lost 7 bases, and 13 bases lay between the germline ends. The germline CDR1 and CDR2 sequences are DFQATT and SNEGSKA (reference sequence). CDR3 sequence: CSASQGVGQPQHF. The CDR3 region has the DNA TGCAGTGCTAGTCAGGGCGTAGGACAGCCCCAGCATTTT.

V and J are TRBV10-3 and TRBJ2-3, with no clear D. The CDR3 consists of 15 residues. Germline V gene sequence: CDR1 ENHRY, CDR2 SYGVKD. The V end lost 7 bases, the J end lost 1 base, and 15 bases lay between the germline ends. CDR3 coding DNA: TGTGCCATCACGGGTAGCAATCCTGGCACAGATACGCAGTATTTT. Translated: CAITGSNPGTDTQYF.